This T cell receptor beta chain appears in the sequencing data of a study of blood T cell repertoires in COVID-19. On the study more broadly: Sources were T cells, B-cell-depleted T cells, or PBMCs; the material itself was cDNA or gDNA.

Sequenced by immunoSEQ multiplex PCR; TCRdb stores in-frame clones only, minus some. This sample yields approximately 74,000 clones, of which around four fifths are seen a single time; over 35% belongs to the top ten. CDR1 LNHDA and CDR2 SQIVND come from the germline V gene (reference sequence). The CDR3 runs to 16 residues. V lost 0 bases and J lost 6; bases outside the gene matches: 6. V is TRBV19 and J is TRBJ2-4, with 9 nucleotides matching TRBD2. The specimen was peripheral blood. This clonotype was sampled from a man between 65 and 85 years old with acute or convalescent COVID-19. The CDR3 loop is CASSIDGGRVGNIQYF. As DNA, the CDR3 is TGTGCCAGTAGTATAGACGGCGGGAGGGTGGGAAACATTCAGTACTTC. Together with reference TRBV19 and TRBJ2-4, the CDR3 gives the full variable domain: DGGITQSPKYLFRKEGQNVTLSCEQNLNHDAMYWYRQDPGQGLRLIYYSQIVNDFQKGDIAEGYSVSREKKESFPLTVTSAQKNPTAFYLCASSIDGGRVGNIQYFGAGTRLSVL.